The 10 T cell receptor beta chains presented below share a single source sample, sequenced in a study of blood T cell repertoires in COVID-19. Profiled with immunoSEQ multiplex PCR; TCRdb holds only in-frame clones, not every one. The data contain 200,000 to 250,000 clones, 80% to 90% of them singletons. Material for sequencing was peripheral blood. The receptors derive from a man aged 25-40 years with COVID-19, enrolled during active disease.

This clone was observed a single time. The V call is TRBV7-2, the J call TRBJ2-4, with TRBD2 matching over 9 bases. Germline V gene lookup returns CDR1 SGHTA and CDR2 FQGNSA. The CDR3 sequence is 14 residues long. V shed 1 base, J shed 7 bases, and the junction held 2 bases outside the gene matches. This CDR3 reads CASSLGTSANIQYF. CDR3 sequence (DNA): TGTGCCAGCAGCTTAGGGACTAGCGCGAACATTCAGTACTTC.

The V call is TRBV6-5, the J call TRBJ2-7; 7 positions agree with TRBD1. The CDR3 has 16 amino acids. The trim removed 2 bases at V and 5 bases at J, leaving 12 bases unmatched. CDR1 MNHEY and CDR2 SVGAGI come from the germline V gene. CDR3 residues: CASSYLPATGKNEQYF. The CDR3 DNA sequence: TGTGCCAGCAGTTACCTCCCCGCGACAGGGAAGAACGAGCAGTACTTC.

This chain joins TRBV6-2 or TRBV6-3 and TRBJ2-7; 10 bases are a match to TRBD1. In germline, CDR1 is MNHEY, CDR2 SVGEGT. The CDR3 sequence is 16 residues long. V dropped 2 bases and J dropped 5; count of bases not matched to a gene: 9. CDR3 sequence: CASSYTGGQGIDEQYF. The DNA of the CDR3 is TGTGCCAGCAGTTACACTGGGGGACAGGGGATCGACGAGCAGTACTTC.

A few counts support this clone. The rearrangement joins TRBV28 to TRBJ2-7; 7 bases map to TRBD2. The germline V gene encodes CDR1 MDHEN and CDR2 SYDVKM. CDR3 length equals 16 residues. V lost 6 bases to trimming and J lost 5 bases; unmatched junction nucleotides: 16. This CDR3 reads CASSPPGEGGRNEQYF. The DNA of the CDR3 is TGTGCCAGCAGCCCCCCCGGGGAGGGTGGAAGGAACGAGCAGTACTTC.

The chain carries TRBV3-1 (or the pseudogene TRBV3-2) and TRBJ2-1; no clear D gene. Deletions cut 5 bases from V and 9 bases from J, with 11 bases between. Germline loops: CDR1 LGHDT, CDR2 YNNKEL (reference sequence). The CDR3 consists of 12 residues. The CDR3 here is CASSNLLPEQFF. In DNA form, the CDR3 reads TGTGCCAGCAGCAATCTACTTCCTGAGCAGTTCTTC.

The rearrangement joins TRBV28 to TRBJ1-2; 8 bases agree with TRBD1. The germline gives CDR1 MDHEN, CDR2 SYDVKM. This CDR3 contains 14 residues. The trim removed 7 bases at V and 3 bases at J, leaving 7 bases unmatched. CDR3 DNA sequence: TGTGCCAGCATACGGACAGGGTCGGACTATGGCTACACCTTC. The encoded protein is CASIRTGSDYGYTF.

The chain joins TRBV4-1 to TRBJ2-2; 12 bases are shared with TRBD1. The V gene's germline CDR1 is MGHRA and CDR2 YSYEKL. Trimming cost V 2 bases and J 7 bases; bases outside gene matches: 5. The CDR3 spans 16 residues. The CDR3 DNA reads as TGCGCCAGCAGCCAACTGGGACAGGGGGCGATCGGGGAGCTGTTTTTT. It encodes CASSQLGQGAIGELFF.

The gene calls are TRBV6-5 and TRBJ1-2; D is uncertain. V was pared by 7 bases and J by 8 bases, with 17 bases between. Germline CDR1 is MNHEY and CDR2 is SVGAGI. This CDR3 comprises 13 residues. The DNA for the CDR3 is TGTGCCAGCACCAAGACGTGGGGAGGAGGCTACACCTTC. Its protein is CASTKTWGGGYTF.

This clone occurred once. The V gene is TRBV11-2, the J gene TRBJ1-3, with D tentatively TRBD1 (5 bases). Looked up from germline, CDR1 is SGHAT and CDR2 is FQNNGV. The V and J ends lost 3 bases and 0 bases respectively, with 12 bases between them. The length of the CDR3 is 16 residues. The CDR3 sequence: CASSFALGASGNTIYF. The CDR3 DNA follows: TGTGCCAGCAGCTTCGCCCTAGGGGCCTCTGGAAACACCATATATTTT.

As to this clone: Other DNA sequences of this sample code for an identical CDR3. This chain joins TRBV4-1 and TRBJ1-5; D uncertain. Germline CDR1 is MGHRA and CDR2 is YSYEKL. The germline V and J ends were trimmed by 1 base and 7 bases, with 8 bases remaining between them. The CDR3 has 13 residues. As DNA, the CDR3 is TGCGCCAGCAGCCAAGTACGAGGACAGCCCCAGCATTTT. It encodes CASSQVRGQPQHF.